The 10 T cell receptor beta chains below come from one sample, sequenced in a study of cytomegalovirus exposure and HLA in healthy donors. The PCR contained 60 Vbeta and 13 Jbeta primers. The assay was immunoSEQ multiplex PCR, and TCRdb's table has in-frame clones only and misses some. Here the sample spans about 280,000 clones, roughly 90% being singletons. The sequenced material came from PBMCs. Source of these receptors: a woman between 18 and 29 years old in good health and CMV-seronegative.

This clone occurred once. V is TRBV9 and J is TRBJ2-7, with unresolved D. Germline V lookup: CDR1 SGDLS, CDR2 YYNGEE. The CDR3 totals 13 residues. The ends were cut back, 3 bases at V and 0 bases at J, with 7 bases in the middle. The CDR3 region is CASSAKSSYEQYF. CDR3 coding DNA: TGTGCCAGCAGCGCTAAGAGCTCCTACGAGCAGTACTTC.

The J gene is TRBJ2-5, the V gene TRBV6-1, with D possibly TRBD2 on 5 matching bases. TRBJ2-7 explains the end of the DNA better; the J call may be wrong. The CDR3 consists of 13 residues. Germline loops: CDR1 MNHNS, CDR2 SASEGT. CDR3 protein: CASIIEGSYEQYF. The CDR3 DNA sequence: TGTGCCAGCATCATAGAGGGTTCCTACGAGCAGTACTTC.

The rearrangement joins TRBV2 to TRBJ2-3, with 7 bases that match TRBD1. The CDR3 totals 14 residues. Germline assignment: CDR1 SNHLY and CDR2 FYNNEI. The ends lost 11 bases at V and 0 bases at J; junction bases unmatched: 8. The CDR3 DNA is TGTGCCGGCACCGACAGGGCTAGCACAGATACGCAGTATTTT. It is translated as CAGTDRASTDTQYF. Together with reference TRBV2 and TRBJ2-3, the CDR3 gives the full variable domain: EPEVTQTPSHQVTQMGQEVILRCVPISNHLYFYWYRQILGQKVEFLVSFYNNEISEKSEIFDDQFSVERPDGSNFTLKIRSTKLEDSAMYFCAGTDRASTDTQYFGPGTRLTVL.

The rearrangement uses TRBV11-2 and TRBJ2-5, with a tentative D call TRBD1 (5 bases). Between the trimmed V and J ends, which lost 1 base and 1 base, there was a span of 16 bases. Germline CDR1 SGHAT, CDR2 FQNNGV. The length of the CDR3 is 17 residues. CDR3 sequence reads: CASSLGPRGRIQETQYF. CDR3 nucleotide sequence: TGTGCCAGCAGCTTAGGTCCAAGGGGCAGGATCCAAGAGACCCAGTACTTC.

The gene calls are TRBV9 and TRBJ2-3, with D tentatively TRBD1 (6 bases). Trimming stripped 5 bases from V and 5 bases from J, with 6 bases between. Germline lookup yields CDR1 SGDLS and CDR2 YYNGEE. This CDR3 comprises 11 residues. The CDR3 sequence: CASRGGDTQYF. The CDR3 DNA follows: TGTGCCAGCAGAGGGGGAGATACGCAGTATTTT.

The V call is TRBV5-4, the J call TRBJ1-1; 10 bases line up with TRBD1. V shed 5 bases, J shed 5 bases, and the junction held 9 bases outside the gene matches. The germline CDR1 and CDR2 sequences are SGHNT and YYREEE (reference sequence). The length of the CDR3 is 15 residues. The CDR3 region has the DNA TGTGCCAGCAGGCCTCCCGGGACAGGGGATACTGAAGCTTTCTTT. It specifies CASRPPGTGDTEAFF.

This clone was recorded once. The rearrangement joins TRBV11-2 to TRBJ2-1; D remains ambiguous. The length of the CDR3 is 16 residues. CDR1 and CDR2 from the germline V gene are SGHAT and FQNNGV. V lost 4 bases to trimming and J lost 1 base, with 14 bases between them. The CDR3 loop is CASSSVARVSYNEQFF. CDR3 sequence (DNA): TGTGCCAGCAGCTCGGTGGCTCGGGTTTCCTACAATGAGCAGTTCTTC.

The rearrangement joins TRBV19 to TRBJ1-4, with 10 bases aligning to TRBD1. Germline V gene sequence: CDR1 LNHDA, CDR2 SQIVND (reference sequence). The junction had 6 bases not matched to a gene; V was cut back by 4 bases and J by 7 bases. CDR3 length equals 15 residues. The CDR3 coding sequence is TGTGCCAGTAGTACCGACAGGGGGCTTCGTGAAAAACTGTTTTTT. Translated, it gives CASSTDRGLREKLFF.

The chain employs TRBV9 and TRBJ2-1; the D is unclear. The CDR3 has 12 amino acids. V lost 4 bases and J lost 5, with 7 bases in between. Germline V gene data show CDR1 as SGDLS and CDR2 as YYNGEE. The CDR3 region is CASSTQDNEQFF. The CDR3 DNA reads TGTGCCAGCAGCACCCAGGACAATGAGCAGTTCTTC.

The genes are TRBV9 and TRBJ2-1; TRBD2 is a possible D gene (6 bases). This CDR3 contains 12 residues. Between the trimmed V and J ends, which lost 0 bases and 9 bases, there was a span of 7 bases. The germline V gene encodes CDR1 SGDLS and CDR2 YYNGEE. The CDR3 here is CASSVGEAEQFF. DNA for the CDR3: TGTGCCAGCAGCGTAGGGGAGGCTGAGCAGTTCTTC.